The T cell receptor beta chain under discussion was sequenced for a study of blood T cell repertoires in COVID-19. The wider study: Spain, Italy and the United States supplied samples that represented acute and convalescent COVID-19. T cells, B-cell-depleted T cells, or PBMCs supplied cDNA or gDNA.

Authors' data handling: From reference gene primer amplification, estimates of nucleated cell counts were derived. Here immunoSEQ multiplex PCR was the method, and the copy in TCRdb shows in-frame clones only, minus some. The V and J calls and clone size come from that table; D and trimming were worked out from the DNA. The table has some 99,000 clones, nearly 90% seen once. The CDR3 covers 13 residues. CDR1 and CDR2 (germline): MGHRA, YSYEKL. V gave up 3 bases and J gave up 6 bases; unmatched junction bases: 3. The chain is built from TRBV4-1 and TRBJ2-3; 7 positions agree with TRBD2. Sequencing was performed on peripheral blood. This clonotype originated in a man aged 65 to 85 with acute or convalescent COVID-19. The CDR3 sequence: CASSQVGGDTQYF. For the CDR3, the DNA is TGCGCCAGCAGCCAGGTGGGGGGGGATACGCAGTATTTT.